The rows below give T cell receptor beta chains drawn from one sample of a study of brain T cells in children with intractable seizures. The repertoire was sequenced with immunoSEQ multiplex PCR; TCRdb's copy has only in-frame clones and lacks some. Of about 340,000 clones detected, over 90% appear once; the ten largest clones hold roughly 5.8%. The source was peripheral blood, collected approximately 5 months after surgery. These receptors were obtained from a boy younger than two with tuberous sclerosis and intractable seizures. The CDR3 runs from the conserved cysteine through the conserved F or W. The D gene is left open where the match is weak. Rows may omit the clone size; those that give it use once, few, many or a size class.

>TRBV5-6|TRBD1|TRBJ2-3|-
TGTGCCAGCAGCCACGAGACAGGGTTGGATACGCAGTATTTT
CASSHETGLDTQYF
>TRBV15|-|TRBJ1-2|once
TGTGCCACCAGCAGAGGCGTTATGGGAGATCGCTACACCTTC
CATSRGVMGDRYTF
>TRBV11-2|TRBD2|TRBJ2-5|-
TGTGCCAGCAGCTATGGGCGAGGACTAGCCCCGAGAGTGGAGACCCAGTACTTC
CASSYGRGLAPRVETQYF
>TRBV5-6|-|TRBJ2-7|-
TGTGCCAGCAGCTTAAGGGCAGAAGTAAGCGAGCAGTACTTC
CASSLRAEVSEQYF
>TRBV5-1|TRBD2|TRBJ2-1|-
TGCGCCAGCAGCATCGCGACGGGACTAGCGGAACCAAATGAGCAGTTCTTC
CASSIATGLAEPNEQFF
>TRBV7-8|-|TRBJ1-1|-
TGTGCCAGCAGCTCAACCAGGGGAGAAGCTTTCTTT
CASSSTRGEAFF
>TRBV30|-|TRBJ1-1|-
TGTGCCTGGACAGAGTTTGGGACTGAAGCTTTCTTT
CAWTEFGTEAFF
>TRBV19|TRBD2|TRBJ2-3|-
TGTGCCAGTAGTCTTAGCGGGGTTCGCACAGATACGCAGTATTTT
CASSLSGVRTDTQYF
>TRBV5-4|TRBD1|TRBJ1-4|-
TGTGCCAGCAGCTTCGACAGGGCTGAAAAACTGTTTTTT
CASSFDRAEKLFF
>TRBV5-8|TRBD2|TRBJ2-3|-
TGTGCCAGCAGCTTGCTAGCGGGGGCAGATACGCAGTATTTT
CASSLLAGADTQYF
>TRBV2|-|TRBJ1-5|-
TGTGCCAGCTCCGTGGGCAGGGTACCGTACCCCCAGCATTTT
CASSVGRVPYPQHF
>TRBV11-2|TRBD2|TRBJ2-3|once
TGTGCCAGCAGCCAATTACTAGCGGGGGGCGACACAGATACGCAGTATTTT
CASSQLLAGGDTDTQYF
>TRBV6-1|-|TRBJ2-1|-
TGTGCCAGCAGTGAAGCGTATGAGCAGTTCTTC
CASSEAYEQFF
>TRBV19|-|TRBJ1-4|-
TGTGCCAGTAGCGACCTTTGGGGGGGCGAAAAACTGTTTTTT
CASSDLWGGEKLFF
>TRBV9|-|TRBJ1-1|-
TGTGCCAGCAGCGGAGGTAAGGCCGCCACTGAAGCTTTCTTT
CASSGGKAATEAFF
>TRBV30|TRBD1|TRBJ1-2|-
TGTGCCTGGAGGGACAGGGGAGACTATGGCTACACCTTC
CAWRDRGDYGYTF
>TRBV15|-|TRBJ1-1|-
TGTGCCACCAGCACGGGGGTTTCCCTCACTGAAGCTTTCTTT
CATSTGVSLTEAFF
>TRBV10-3|TRBD1|TRBJ1-5|-
TGTGCCATCAGTGAGTCGAAAGGGGGCTGGACTCAGCCCCAGCATTTT
CAISESKGGWTQPQHF
>TRBV27|-|TRBJ2-7|-
TGTGCCAGCAGTCTGGACCGAGGGGGCGAGCAGTACTTC
CASSLDRGGEQYF
>TRBV12-2|-|TRBJ2-2|-
TGTGCAAGTCGCCCCTCGGAGGTAGGGATAGCGGGAGGGCCGGGAACCGGGGAGCTGTTTTTT
CASRPSEVGIAGGPGTGELFF
>TRBV11-2|TRBD2|TRBJ2-1|-
TGTGCCAGCAGCTTAGTTCCGGGAGGCCATTACAATGAGCAGTTCTTC
CASSLVPGGHYNEQFF
>TRBV6-5|TRBD2|TRBJ2-1|-
TGTGCCAGCAGCGTAGCGGGAGGGACCTACAATGAGCAGTTCTTC
CASSVAGGTYNEQFF
>TRBV5-1|-|TRBJ2-7|-
TGCGCCAGCAGCTTTGAGAATTTGGACGAGCAGTACTTC
CASSFENLDEQYF
>TRBV29-1|-|TRBJ1-1|-
TGCAGCGTTGAAGGGGGAGAGGGTAGGACTGAAGCTTTCTTT
CSVEGGEGRTEAFF
>TRBV11-2|TRBD2|TRBJ2-3|once
TGTGCCAGCAGCCCCCGCCGGGAGGGTAAAGATACGCAGTATTTT
CASSPRREGKDTQYF
>TRBV7-2|TRBD2|TRBJ2-6|-
TGTGCCAGCAGCTTTCTGGCTAGCGGGAGCTCTGGGGCCAACGTCCTGACTTTC
CASSFLASGSSGANVLTF
>TRBV2|-|TRBJ1-5|-
TGTGCCAGCGGGGCTTGGCAGCCCCAGCATTTT
CASGAWQPQHF
>TRBV12-3/TRBV12-4|-|TRBJ2-7|-
TGTGCCAGCCAGGGCACCGAGCAGTACTTC
CASQGTEQYF
>TRBV5-6|-|TRBJ1-1|-
TGTGCCAGCAGCTTCGGCAGGTCGGGCACTGAAGCTTTCTTT
CASSFGRSGTEAFF
>TRBV2|TRBD1|TRBJ1-2|few
TGTGCCAGCAGTGTCTCCAGGGGGCTAATTGGCTACACCTTC
CASSVSRGLIGYTF
>TRBV6-5|TRBD2|TRBJ2-1|once
TGTGCCAGCAGATATGGGCTAGCGGGAGTCGATGAGCAGTTCTTC
CASRYGLAGVDEQFF
>TRBV5-1|-|TRBJ1-5|-
TGCGCCAGCAGCTTAGGGGGGTTGAGCAATCAGCCCCAGCATTTT
CASSLGGLSNQPQHF
>TRBV19|-|TRBJ2-1|-
TGTGCCAGTAGTAAGTATAGCGGCCCTAGCTCCTACAATGAGCAGTTCTTC
CASSKYSGPSSYNEQFF
>TRBV13|TRBD2|TRBJ2-3|-
TGTGCCAGCAGCTCACTCGCTCAAGCGGGGGGGCCCACAGATACGCAGTATTTT
CASSSLAQAGGPTDTQYF
>TRBV6-6|-|TRBJ2-3|-
TGTGCCAGCAGTCCCTTGGCGGCTAGCACAGATACGCAGTATTTT
CASSPLAASTDTQYF
>TRBV5-1|-|TRBJ2-7|-
TGCGCCAGCAGCTTAGATCCAGGGTCCTACGAGCAGTACTTC
CASSLDPGSYEQYF
>TRBV9|-|TRBJ2-2|-
TGTGCCAGCAGACCCCGGGACGGGTTAACCGGGGAGCTGTTTTTT
CASRPRDGLTGELFF
>TRBV27|TRBD2|TRBJ2-7|-
TGTGCCAGCAGTGCTACCGGGACTAGCTTTCCGTACGAGCAGTACTTC
CASSATGTSFPYEQYF
>TRBV7-9|-|TRBJ2-7|-
TGTGCCAGCAGCTTAGAGGGACTTCACTACGGGCAGTACTTC
CASSLEGLHYGQYF
>TRBV28|TRBD2|TRBJ2-1|-
TGTGCCAGCAGTTTCTTTGCGGGGGTGGCCCAGTTCTTC
CASSFFAGVAQFF
>TRBV6-6|TRBD1|TRBJ1-4|-
TGTGCCAGCAGTTTAGCGACAGGGGTTGATGAAAAACTGTTTTTT
CASSLATGVDEKLFF
>TRBV28|-|TRBJ1-2|-
TGTGCCAGCAGTTTACCCCGCGGAGGGCCCGTCTATGGCTACACCTTC
CASSLPRGGPVYGYTF
>TRBV24-1|TRBD1|TRBJ2-3|-
TGTGCCACCAGTGACCCCGGGACAGGGGGTGGGTTTAGTACAGATACGCAGTATTTT
CATSDPGTGGGFSTDTQYF
>TRBV7-2|-|TRBJ1-2|-
TGTGCCAGCAGCTTAAGGCTGGGGGGTAACTATGGCTACACCTTC
CASSLRLGGNYGYTF
>TRBV18|-|TRBJ2-5|once
TGTGCCAGCTCACCCGAAATGCAAGAGACCCAGTACTTC
CASSPEMQETQYF
>TRBV29-1|TRBD1|TRBJ2-7|-
TGCAGCGTTGAAGATAGAGGACAGGGAGGCGTCTACGAGCAGTACTTC
CSVEDRGQGGVYEQYF
>TRBV27|-|TRBJ2-5|-
TGTGCCAGCAGTTTATCGGGGGGGGGCTCGACCCAGTACTTC
CASSLSGGGSTQYF
>TRBV2|-|TRBJ1-5|-
TGTGCCAGCAGTGAAGCAGACACCGATTATAGCAATCAGCCCCAGCATTTT
CASSEADTDYSNQPQHF
>TRBV28|-|TRBJ1-1|-
TGTGCCAGCAGTAACGTTGTAGGACTACCGAACACTGAAGCTTTCTTT
CASSNVVGLPNTEAFF
>TRBV5-5|TRBD1|TRBJ2-7|-
TGTGCCAGCAGCTTGGAACAGGGGGTAACCCTCGAGCAGTACTTC
CASSLEQGVTLEQYF
>TRBV6-1|TRBD2|TRBJ2-3|-
TGTGCCAGCAGTGTGACTAGCGGGGGCTTACGAGATACGCAGTATTTT
CASSVTSGGLRDTQYF
>TRBV6-1|-|TRBJ2-7|-
TGTGCCAGCAGTGAAGGCTACGAGCAGTACTTC
CASSEGYEQYF
>TRBV13|TRBD2|TRBJ2-5|-
TGTGCCAGCAGCTACCGCATAGCGGGAGAGACCCAGTACTTC
CASSYRIAGETQYF
>TRBV7-2|-|TRBJ1-5|-
TGTGCCAGCAGCGTGGTTGACGGGAGCAATCAGCCCCAGCATTTT
CASSVVDGSNQPQHF
>TRBV11-2|TRBD2|TRBJ2-7|-
TGTGCCAGCAGCTTAACTCCGGGGGAGGGCTTTATCATATACGAGCAGTACTTC
CASSLTPGEGFIIYEQYF
>TRBV4-2|-|TRBJ2-6|-
TGTGCCAGCAGCCAAGATGTTACTGGGGCCAACGTCCTGACTTTC
CASSQDVTGANVLTF
>TRBV11-2|-|TRBJ2-7|-
TGTGCCAGCAGCCCCCCGAACACGTTCTACGAGCAGTACTTC
CASSPPNTFYEQYF
>TRBV5-4|-|TRBJ1-6|-
TGTGCCAGCAGCTTGGAGGGGCCAGCCCCCCTCCACTTT
CASSLEGPAPLHF
>TRBV7-9|TRBD1|TRBJ1-5|-
TGTGCCAGCAGCTCGGGACAGGCAATGAATCAGCCCCAGCATTTT
CASSSGQAMNQPQHF
>TRBV5-1|-|TRBJ2-5|-
TGCGCCAGCAGCACGGGTGGGGGAAAGGAGACCCAGTACTTC
CASSTGGGKETQYF